These 13 T cell receptor beta chains came from one sample sequenced in a study of blood T cell repertoires in COVID-19. Using immunoSEQ multiplex PCR, the repertoire was profiled, and TCRdb retains in-frame clones only, with some absent. The sample lists some 140,000 clones, 65% to 90% occurring once. Input material: peripheral blood. The receptors shown here come from a woman aged 55-70 years with COVID-19, enrolled during active disease.

The CDR3 loop reads CASSYSSLGEDGYTF. The CDR3 DNA follows: TGTGCCAGCAGTTACTCGTCTTTAGGGGAGGATGGCTACACCTTC. The V and J genes are TRBV6-2 or TRBV6-3 and TRBJ1-2, with D maybe TRBD1 (5 bases). Looked up from germline, CDR1 is MNHEY and CDR2 is SVGEGT. Trimming removed 0 bases from V and 6 bases from J, with 14 bases in between. This CDR3 comprises 15 residues.

The J gene is TRBJ2-7, the V gene TRBV25-1; D may be TRBD1 (5 bases). Germline V gene sequence: CDR1 MGHDK, CDR2 SYGVNS. With 2 bases removed from V and 4 bases from J, the gap between germline ends came to 15 bases. The CDR3 sequence is 15 residues long. The CDR3 nucleotides are TGTGCCAGCAGTGAAACAGGCCCCGCCATATACGAGCAGTACTTC. It is translated as CASSETGPAIYEQYF.

J is TRBJ1-3 and V is TRBV7-8; possibly TRBD1 for D (5 bases). The V end lost 1 base, the J end lost 6 bases, and 13 bases lay between the germline ends. The CDR3 contains 15 residues. Germline V gene sequence: CDR1 SGHVS, CDR2 FQNEAQ. CDR3: CASSLDRDSLNTIYF. The CDR3 DNA reads TGTGCCAGCAGCTTAGATAGGGACTCTCTAAACACCATATATTTT.

The chain couples TRBV6-1 to TRBJ2-7; TRBD1 matches at 7 bases. V lost 3 bases and J lost 5; bases outside the gene matches: 4. This CDR3 has 13 residues. Germline CDR1 and CDR2: MNHNS and SASEGT. Here the CDR3 DNA reads TGTGCCAGCAGTGAGACAGGGACCCACGAGCAGTACGTC. It translates to CASSETGTHEQYV.

This chain connects TRBV19 to TRBJ1-3; 7 bases map to TRBD1. The CDR3 has 14 residues. Germline loops: CDR1 LNHDA, CDR2 SQIVND (reference sequence). Trimming took 4 bases from V and 2 from J; bases not matched to a gene: 2. CDR3 sequence reads: CASSTQGTGNTIYF. The CDR3 DNA reads as TGTGCCAGTAGTACACAGGGGACTGGAAACACCATATATTTT.

Turning to this clone: Germline and junction disagree at one end, which may indicate a read error. The gene calls are TRBV30 and TRBJ2-5, with D maybe TRBD2 (5 bases). CDR1 and CDR2 (germline): GTSNPN, SVGIG (reference sequence). This CDR3 spans 16 amino acids. CDR3 region: CAWNPDTEVQEETQYF. Here the CDR3 DNA reads TGTGCCTGGAACCCCGACACGGAGGTTCAGGAAGAAACCCAGTACTTC.

This clone is a singleton in its sample. This chain connects TRBV11-2 to TRBJ1-2; D remains ambiguous. Per germline, CDR1 SGHAT and CDR2 FQNNGV. This CDR3 region has 15 residues. V was pared by 3 bases and J by 1 base, with 12 bases between. The CDR3 protein is CASSFNRENNYGYTF. The CDR3 DNA sequence: TGTGCCAGCAGCTTTAACCGGGAGAATAACTATGGCTACACCTTC.

The genes are TRBV19 and TRBJ1-3; D perhaps matches TRBD1 (5 bases). Germline CDR1 reads LNHDA; CDR2 reads SQIVND (reference sequence). Trimming stripped 8 bases from V and 2 bases from J, with 13 bases between. This CDR3 has 14 residues. CDR3 nucleotides: TGTGCCAGTTCCCCGGGGGGTACTGGAAACACCATATATTTT. Its protein is CASSPGGTGNTIYF.

V usage is TRBV25-1 and J usage is TRBJ2-1; 12 bases line up with TRBD2. With V trimmed by 8 bases and J by 7 bases, 9 bases remained unmatched. In germline, CDR1 is MGHDK, CDR2 SYGVNS. The CDR3 is 15 amino acids. The CDR3 reads CASRRLAGVENEQFF. DNA for the CDR3: TGTGCCAGCCGGAGACTAGCGGGAGTGGAGAATGAGCAGTTCTTC.

V gene TRBV19 combines with J gene TRBJ2-3; D perhaps matches TRBD2 (6 bases). The CDR3 is 14 amino acids. With 1 base removed from V and 5 bases from J, the gap between germline ends came to 10 bases. CDR1 LNHDA and CDR2 SQIVND come from the germline V gene (reference sequence). The CDR3 reads CASSIVQGGDTQYF. CDR3 coding DNA: TGTGCCAGTAGTATAGTCCAGGGAGGAGATACGCAGTATTTT.

The chain couples TRBV12-3 or TRBV12-4 to TRBJ2-7; tentatively, D is TRBD2 (6 bases). The CDR3 loop spans 13 amino acids. V was trimmed by 5 bases and J by 4 bases, leaving 12 bases between them. CDR3 protein: CASSGDSHYEQYF. In DNA, the CDR3 is TGTGCCAGCAGTGGGGACTCCCATTACGAGCAGTACTTC.

This rearrangement joins TRBV28 to TRBJ2-5, with 7 nucleotides matching TRBD1. The V gene end was trimmed by 3 bases and the J gene end by 6 bases; junction bases not matched to a gene: 7. Germline V gene data show CDR1 as MDHEN and CDR2 as SYDVKM. The CDR3 contains 14 residues. The DNA for the CDR3 is TGTGCCAGCAGTTTTCACAGGGGCGGAAAGACCCAGTACTTC. Residues: CASSFHRGGKTQYF.

J is TRBJ1-5 and V is TRBV19, with no clear D. The ends were cut back, 10 bases at V and 0 bases at J, with 7 bases in the middle. In germline, CDR1 is LNHDA, CDR2 SQIVND (reference sequence). This CDR3 has 12 residues. CDR3 bases: TGTGCCACCGCCGGTAGCAATCAGCCCCAGCATTTT. Translation gives CATAGSNQPQHF.